These T cell receptor beta chains were read from a single sample in a study of cytomegalovirus exposure and HLA in healthy donors. Method: immunoSEQ multiplex PCR; TCRdb's copy keeps in-frame clones and lacks some. This sample yields roughly 200,000 clones, of which roughly 70% are seen a single time; just under 3% belongs to the top ten. Material: PBMCs. The receptors come from a male donor in good health and CMV-seronegative. CDR3s include the opening cysteine and the closing phenylalanine or tryptophan. Each record gives: D gene, V gene, J gene, clone size, CDR3 DNA, CDR3 protein. D genes are given only for firm matches. Clone size appears in some rows only: once, few, many, or a class for an expanded clone.

>.|TRBV29-1|TRBJ2-7|.
TGCAGCGTTGGACAGGACTCCTACGAGCAGTACTTC
CSVGQDSYEQYF
>TRBD2|TRBV6-1|TRBJ2-1|.
TGTGCCAGCAGTGAACTAGCGGGAGGAGGTAATGAGCAGTTCTTC
CASSELAGGGNEQFF
>TRBD1|TRBV7-6|TRBJ1-5|few
TGTGCCAGCAGCCCAACAGGGGATCAGCCCCAGCATTTT
CASSPTGDQPQHF
>.|TRBV30|TRBJ1-2|few
TGTGCCTGGAGTGCCAGGGTTATTGGCTACACCTTC
CAWSARVIGYTF
>.|TRBV6-5|TRBJ1-4|.
TGTGCCAGCAGTTACGGGCAGGGGAATGAAAAACTGTTTTTT
CASSYGQGNEKLFF
>.|TRBV28|TRBJ2-2|.
TGTGCCAGCAGCCCCACATCTTATACGGTGGGCGCCGGGGAGCTGTTTTTT
CASSPTSYTVGAGELFF
>.|TRBV19|TRBJ1-5|.
TGTGCCAGTAGTCACGACAGGACACGCAATCAGCCCCAGCATTTT
CASSHDRTRNQPQHF
>TRBD1|TRBV23-1|TRBJ2-2|.
TGCGCCAGCAGTCAATGGGACTGGACAGGGGCGAACACCGGGGAGCTGTTTTTT
CASSQWDWTGANTGELFF
>.|TRBV28|TRBJ1-5|.
TGTGCCAGCAGTTTAACGGGCGGGTGGCGGGGAAATCAGCCCCAGCATTTT
CASSLTGGWRGNQPQHF
>TRBD2|TRBV11-2|TRBJ2-3|once
TGTGCCAGCAGCTTAGGCGGGGGTGGGGGTGGGACAGATACGCAGTATTTT
CASSLGGGGGGTDTQYF
>.|TRBV15|TRBJ1-2|.
TGTGCCACCAGCAGAGAGGGGACTTATGGCTACACCTTC
CATSREGTYGYTF
>.|TRBV5-1|TRBJ2-3|.
TGCGCCAGCAGCTTTTCCAGCGTGGATACGCAGTATTTT
CASSFSSVDTQYF
>.|TRBV28|TRBJ1-2|.
TGTGCCAGCAGTCGTACCACCTCCGGCTATGGCTACACCTTC
CASSRTTSGYGYTF